This is a list of T cell receptor beta chains from one sample in a study of blood T cells in healthy people across ages. Using its own MiXCR run on the 5' RACE reads, TCRdb lists one record per CDR3 protein. This sample carries roughly 800,000 distinct CDR3 sequences, roughly 25% of them seen once, and the ten largest clones take 9.4%. A further study also used this sample, focusing on T cells of mothers and their children.

The sequenced material came from blood. The receptors here all came from a boy between 10 and 17 years old in good health. Both conserved end residues are part of each CDR3. D genes are given only for firm matches. A clone size is listed for some rows: how often the clone was seen (once, few, many), or a class if it is expanded.

J gene	D gene	V gene	clone size	CDR3 DNA	CDR3 protein
TRBJ2-3	-	TRBV4-3	-	TGCGCCAGCAGCCAAGATGTTAGGCGGCAGGGGAGCACAGATACGCAGTATTTT	CASSQDVRRQGSTDTQYF
TRBJ1-5	-	TRBV7-9	-	TGTGCCAGCAGCTTAGCAGGGGGGGGGCAGCCCCAGCATTTT	CASSLAGGGQPQHF
TRBJ2-7	-	TRBV29-1	few	TGCAGCGTCCTTTTGGCAGGGATCCGCGAGCAGTACTTC	CSVLLAGIREQYF
TRBJ2-6	-	TRBV6-6	few	TGTGCCAGCAGTAGGGGTGGGGCCAACGTCCTGACTTTC	CASSRGGANVLTF
TRBJ2-2	-	TRBV25-1	-	TGTGCCAGCCTGGCCCAATTGGGGGGAAACACCGGGGAGCTGTTTTTT	CASLAQLGGNTGELFF
TRBJ2-7	-	TRBV7-2	-	TGTGCCAGCAGCTTGCTAGGAGCCCCCTACGAGCAGTACTTC	CASSLLGAPYEQYF
TRBJ2-7	-	TRBV12-5	-	TGTGCTAGTGGTTTGGAGAGGAACTCCTACGAGCAGTACTTC	CASGLERNSYEQYF
TRBJ2-7	TRBD1	TRBV28	few	TGTGCCAGCAGTTCACGGACAGGCGCCTTCGAGCAGTACTTC	CASSSRTGAFEQYF
TRBJ2-5	-	TRBV29-1	once	TGCAGCGTTGCCTGGGAGACCCAGTACTTC	CSVAWETQYF
TRBJ2-5	TRBD2	TRBV9	-	TGTGCCAGCAGCGTAGAGGGAGCGGGGGGAGAGACCCAGTACTTC	CASSVEGAGGETQYF
TRBJ2-1	-	TRBV27	-	TGTGCCAGCAGCTACCTAGGGGGGGGCTCCTACAATGAGCAGTTCTTC	CASSYLGGGSYNEQFF
TRBJ2-5	-	TRBV27	few	TGTGCCAGCAGTTTATCGGAACAGGAGACCCAGTACTTC	CASSLSEQETQYF
TRBJ1-4	-	TRBV20-1	-	TGCAGTGCCCTGATTTGGGACCTAAAACTGTTTTTT	CSALIWDLKLFF
TRBJ1-4	-	TRBV9	-	TGTGCCAGCAGCGTAGGTGTGGGGTGGGAAAAACTGTTTTTT	CASSVGVGWEKLFF
TRBJ2-5	-	TRBV28	-	TGTGCCAGCAGGACGGGTGGGGAGAAGACCCAGTACTTC	CASRTGGEKTQYF
TRBJ2-3	-	TRBV6-4	-	TGTGCCAGCAGTGACTCGGGTGATACGCAGTATTTT	CASSDSGDTQYF
TRBJ1-4	TRBD1	TRBV11-2	-	TGTGCCAGCAGCCCAAACAGGGGCGCTGAAAAACTGTTTTTT	CASSPNRGAEKLFF
TRBJ2-5	-	TRBV20-1	-	TGCAGTGCTACTCTCCTCGGAGCCATGCAAGAGACCCAGTACTTC	CSATLLGAMQETQYF
TRBJ2-7	TRBD1	TRBV5-1	few	TGCGCCAGCAGCCCCGGGACAGGGGGGAAGCAGTACTTC	CASSPGTGGKQYF
TRBJ2-2	-	TRBV6-5	few	TGTGCCAGCAGTTACGGGTCAGGGGGGACCGGGGAGCTGTTTTTT	CASSYGSGGTGELFF
TRBJ2-5	TRBD2	TRBV29-1	-	TGCAGCGTTGAGGCCAGCGGGGGAGGAGAGACCCAGTACTTC	CSVEASGGGETQYF
TRBJ1-1	-	TRBV24-1	few	TGTGCCACCAGGACGGGCAGTGAAGCTTTCTTT	CATRTGSEAFF
TRBJ2-7	TRBD1	TRBV24-1	-	TGTGCCACCAGTGAGCCCGGGACAGGGGGCCCCTACGAGCAGTACTTC	CATSEPGTGGPYEQYF
TRBJ2-1	-	TRBV3-1	-	TGTGCCAGCAGCGGGCTGGCAGCCCACCCAGACAATGAGCAGTTCTTC	CASSGLAAHPDNEQFF
TRBJ2-4	TRBD2	TRBV27	few	TGTGCCAGCAGTTTAGGTTGGACTAGCGTAAACATTCAGTACTTC	CASSLGWTSVNIQYF
TRBJ1-1	TRBD1	TRBV12-3/TRBV12-4	-	TGTGCCAGCAGTTCCCCAGGGGGCGAGGGTGAAGCTTTCTTT	CASSSPGGEGEAFF
TRBJ1-1	-	TRBV7-9	few	TGTGCCAGCAGCTCAACCGGGGGAGGGGGTATCACTGAAGCTTTCTTT	CASSSTGGGGITEAFF
TRBJ2-5	-	TRBV2	-	TGTGCCAGCAGTGACCCTAGAGGGGAGACCCAGTACTTC	CASSDPRGETQYF
TRBJ2-5	-	TRBV7-2	-	TGTGCCTGCAGCTTACCCGGGCTCAAAGAGACCCAGTACTTC	CACSLPGLKETQYF
TRBJ2-1	-	TRBV3-1	few	TGTGCCAGCAGCCAACCACCCTACAATGAGCAGTTCTTC	CASSQPPYNEQFF
TRBJ1-1	-	TRBV29-1	few	TGCAGCGTTGTAAACAGACTCCTGAACACTGAAGCTTTCTTT	CSVVNRLLNTEAFF
TRBJ2-3	-	TRBV9	-	TGTGCCAGCAGCGTAGAGCCGTCCACAGATACGCAGTATTTT	CASSVEPSTDTQYF
TRBJ2-5	TRBD2	TRBV12-3/TRBV12-4	-	TGTGCCAGCAGCCGAACGACTAGCGGGGGGGCCTCGGGAGAGACCCAGTACTTC	CASSRTTSGGASGETQYF
TRBJ2-2	-	TRBV3-1	-	TGTGCCAGCAGCCAGGGGACGACGACCGGGGAGCTGTTTTTT	CASSQGTTTGELFF
TRBJ2-1	-	TRBV4-3	-	TGCGCCAGCAGGAACTCTCTAGCGACTCCCTACAATGAGCAGTTCTTC	CASRNSLATPYNEQFF
TRBJ2-5	TRBD2	TRBV6-1	few	TGTGCCAGCAGTGGACTAGCGGGCTTCCAAGAGACCCAGTACTTC	CASSGLAGFQETQYF
TRBJ2-3	-	TRBV7-6	few	TGTGCCAGCAGCTTAATGGACTTTTCAGATACGCAGTATTTT	CASSLMDFSDTQYF
TRBJ2-7	-	TRBV29-1	-	TGCAGCGGGACGGACAGTACCTGGGACGAGCAGTACTTC	CSGTDSTWDEQYF
TRBJ1-4	-	TRBV20-1	few	TGCAGTGCTAGCCCCGTTGGTGAAAAACTGTTTTTT	CSASPVGEKLFF
TRBJ1-5	-	TRBV2	few	TGTGCCAGTAGTGATGAAGGGGCGCGGAATCAGCCCCAGCATTTT	CASSDEGARNQPQHF
TRBJ2-5	-	TRBV7-2	-	TGTGCCAGCAGCCGAGGAGGGAAAAGCGCTCAGGAGACCCAGTACTTC	CASSRGGKSAQETQYF
TRBJ1-5	TRBD1	TRBV6-5	few	TGTGCCAGCAGTTCGCAACAGGGGGCGAGCAATCAGCCCCAGCATTTT	CASSSQQGASNQPQHF
TRBJ2-3	TRBD1	TRBV11-1	-	TGTGCCAGCAGCCGGGACAGGGAAACAGATACGCAGTATTTT	CASSRDRETDTQYF
TRBJ2-5	TRBD2	TRBV4-2	few	TGTGCCAGCAGCCGAGGGACTAGACAAGAGACCCAGTACTTC	CASSRGTRQETQYF
TRBJ2-1	-	TRBV20-1	few	TGCAGTGTAAAGGATGGACCCTACAATGAGCAGTTCTTC	CSVKDGPYNEQFF
TRBJ2-7	-	TRBV12-3/TRBV12-4	-	TGTGCCAGCAGTACTAACAGCCCCCTCTTGCACGAGCAGTACTTC	CASSTNSPLLHEQYF
TRBJ2-1	-	TRBV11-2	-	TGTGCCAGCAGCTTACGGGGGGCAGCCTACAATGAGCAGTTCTTC	CASSLRGAAYNEQFF
TRBJ2-7	-	TRBV20-1	-	TGCAGTGCTAGGACTATGGACGAGCAGTACTTC	CSARTMDEQYF
TRBJ2-6	-	TRBV6-2/TRBV6-3	few	TGTGCCAGCAGTTACCAGGGGTCTGGGGCCAACGTCCTGACTTTC	CASSYQGSGANVLTF
TRBJ2-4	-	TRBV27	-	TGTGCCAGCAGTTTGGCCGCAAACAACCCTCAGTACTTC	CASSLAANNPQYF
TRBJ2-7	-	TRBV21-1	few	TGTGCCAGCAGCACTAGGCTGGGACCCACTTCCTACGGGCAGTACTTC	CASSTRLGPTSYGQYF
TRBJ2-1	-	TRBV10-3	-	TGTGCCGTCGGGGTGGAGGGTCCTAGGTCCTACAATGAGCAGTTCTTC	CAVGVEGPRSYNEQFF
TRBJ1-2	TRBD1	TRBV20-1	-	TGCAGTGCTAGACACCTGTTTACAGGGGGCGGCTATGGCTACACCTTC	CSARHLFTGGGYGYTF
TRBJ2-7	-	TRBV3-1	-	TGTGCCAGCAGCGAAACCATGGGATCCTACGAGCAGTACTTC	CASSETMGSYEQYF
TRBJ1-1	-	TRBV20-1	-	TGCAGTGCTCTTTTGGGGGGCCTTCGGGCTTTCTTT	CSALLGGLRAFF
TRBJ2-1	TRBD2	TRBV3-1	-	TGTGCCAGCAGCCATCTAGCGGGGGGGCCCGGCAATGAGCAGTTCTTC	CASSHLAGGPGNEQFF
TRBJ2-5	TRBD2	TRBV6-5	few	TGTGCCAGCAGTTACAAAGGACTAGCGGGAGGGCCAGTCCGCCCAGAGACCCAGTACTTC	CASSYKGLAGGPVRPETQYF
TRBJ2-1	-	TRBV28	-	TGTGCCAGCAGTTTACTTTCGGGAAGGGATGAGCAGTTCTTC	CASSLLSGRDEQFF
TRBJ2-1	-	TRBV11-1	once	TGTGCCAGCAGTCAAGTTGACCCCCGAGGGGGGGAGCAGTTCTTC	CASSQVDPRGGEQFF